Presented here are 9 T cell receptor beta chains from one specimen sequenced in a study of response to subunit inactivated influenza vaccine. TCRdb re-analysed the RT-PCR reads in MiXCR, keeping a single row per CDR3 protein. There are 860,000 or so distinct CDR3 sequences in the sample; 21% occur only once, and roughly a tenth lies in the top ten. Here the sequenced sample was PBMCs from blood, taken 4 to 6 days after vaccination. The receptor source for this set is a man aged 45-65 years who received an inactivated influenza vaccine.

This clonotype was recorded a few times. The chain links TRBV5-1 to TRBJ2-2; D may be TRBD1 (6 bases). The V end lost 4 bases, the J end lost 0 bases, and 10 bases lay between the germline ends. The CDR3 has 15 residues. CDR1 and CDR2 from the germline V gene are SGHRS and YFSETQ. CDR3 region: CASSKDSPNTGELFF. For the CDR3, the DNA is TGCGCCAGCAGCAAGGACAGTCCGAACACCGGGGAGCTGTTTTTT.

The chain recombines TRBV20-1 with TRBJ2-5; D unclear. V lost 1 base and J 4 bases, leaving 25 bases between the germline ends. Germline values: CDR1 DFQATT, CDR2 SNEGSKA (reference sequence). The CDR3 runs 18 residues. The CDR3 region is CSARGLKGSNSWAETQYF. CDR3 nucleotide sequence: TGCAGTGCTAGAGGCCTGAAGGGCTCCAACTCATGGGCAGAGACCCAGTACTTC.

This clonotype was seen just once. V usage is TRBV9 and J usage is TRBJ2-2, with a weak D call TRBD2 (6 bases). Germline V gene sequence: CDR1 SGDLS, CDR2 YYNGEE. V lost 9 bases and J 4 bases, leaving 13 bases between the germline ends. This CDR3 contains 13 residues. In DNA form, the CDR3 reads TGTGCCACGGGGGTCGTTTCCACCGGGGAGCTGTTTTTT. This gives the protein CATGVVSTGELFF. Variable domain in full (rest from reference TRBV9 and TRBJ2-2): DSGVTQTPKHLITATGQRVTLRCSPRSGDLSVYWYQQSLDQGLQFLIQYYNGEERAKGNILERFSAQQFPDLHSELNLSSLELGDSALYFCATGVVSTGELFFGEGSRLTVL.

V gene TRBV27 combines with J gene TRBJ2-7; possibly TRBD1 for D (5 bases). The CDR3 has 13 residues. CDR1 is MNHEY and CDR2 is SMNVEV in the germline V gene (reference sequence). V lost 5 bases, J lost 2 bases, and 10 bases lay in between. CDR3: CASSKDTPYEQYF. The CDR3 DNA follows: TGTGCCAGCAGTAAGGACACCCCCTACGAGCAGTACTTC.

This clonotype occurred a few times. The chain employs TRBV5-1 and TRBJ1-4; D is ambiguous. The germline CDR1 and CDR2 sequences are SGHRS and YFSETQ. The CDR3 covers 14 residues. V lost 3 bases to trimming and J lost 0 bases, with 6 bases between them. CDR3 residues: CASSSKTTNEKLFF. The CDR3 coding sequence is TGCGCCAGCAGCTCAAAAACAACTAATGAAAAACTGTTTTTT.

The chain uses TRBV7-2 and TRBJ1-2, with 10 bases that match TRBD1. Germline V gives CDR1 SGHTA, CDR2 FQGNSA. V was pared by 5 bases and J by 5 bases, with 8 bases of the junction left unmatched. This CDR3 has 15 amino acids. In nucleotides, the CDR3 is TGTGCCAGCAGCAGGTGGACAGGGGGGATATATGGCTACACCTTC. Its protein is CASSRWTGGIYGYTF.

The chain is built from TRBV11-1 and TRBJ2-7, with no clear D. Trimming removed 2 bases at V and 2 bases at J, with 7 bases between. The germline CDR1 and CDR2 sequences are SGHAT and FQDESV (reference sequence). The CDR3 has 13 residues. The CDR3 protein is CASSLQTTYEQYF. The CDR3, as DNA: TGTGCCAGCAGCTTACAGACAACCTACGAGCAGTACTTC.

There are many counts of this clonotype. The CDR3 nucleotides are TGTGCCAGCAGCCAAAGTGGACTAGCGGGAGGGCCCACAGATACGCAGTATTTT. Translated: CASSQSGLAGGPTDTQYF. The J gene is TRBJ2-3, the V gene TRBV4-2; TRBD2 agrees at 15 bases. The CDR3 contains 18 residues. The trim removed 2 bases at V and 2 bases at J, leaving 5 bases unmatched. The germline V gene encodes CDR1 LGHNA and CDR2 YNFKEQ.

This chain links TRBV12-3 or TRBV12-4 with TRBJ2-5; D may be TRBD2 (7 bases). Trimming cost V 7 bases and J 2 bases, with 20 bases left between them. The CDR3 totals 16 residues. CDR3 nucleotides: TGTGCCAGCACCCTACGAGGGGGGGGATTACAAGAGACCCAGTACTTC. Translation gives CASTLRGGGLQETQYF.